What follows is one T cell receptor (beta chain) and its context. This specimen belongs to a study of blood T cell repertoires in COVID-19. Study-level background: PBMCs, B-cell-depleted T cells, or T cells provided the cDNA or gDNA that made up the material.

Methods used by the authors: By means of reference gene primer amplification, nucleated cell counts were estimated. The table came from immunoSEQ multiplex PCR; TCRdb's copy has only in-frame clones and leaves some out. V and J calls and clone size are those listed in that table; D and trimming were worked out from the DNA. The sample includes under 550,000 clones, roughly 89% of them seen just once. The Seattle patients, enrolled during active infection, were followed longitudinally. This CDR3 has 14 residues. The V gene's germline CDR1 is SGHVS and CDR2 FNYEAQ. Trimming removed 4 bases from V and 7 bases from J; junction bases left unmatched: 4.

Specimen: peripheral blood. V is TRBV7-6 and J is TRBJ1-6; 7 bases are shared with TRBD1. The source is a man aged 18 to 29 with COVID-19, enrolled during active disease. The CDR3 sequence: CASSYRGQNSPLHF. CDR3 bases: TGTGCCAGCAGCTACAGGGGTCAAAATTCACCCCTCCACTTT.